These 3 T cell receptor beta chains came from one sample sequenced in a study of prognosis after radiotherapy for stage I lung cancer. Amplification of TCR beta CDR3 from genomic DNA used two-round multiplex PCR. Primers targeting each individual TRBV and TRBJ gene were applied in first-round PCR. TCRdb reanalysed the multiplex PCR reads using MiXCR and keeps one entry per CDR3 protein. The sample consists of some 34,000 distinct CDR3 sequences, around a third of them appearing once. This specimen consisted of PBMCs, obtained before or after stereotactic body radiation therapy (not recorded which). These receptors all come from a donor over 45 with non-small cell lung cancer.

This clonotype was seen repeatedly, ten times or more. The rearrangement joins TRBV7-9 to TRBJ2-7; 12 nucleotides align to TRBD1. The CDR3 spans 15 residues. CDR1 is SEHNR, CDR2 FQNEAQ, per germline (reference sequence). J was trimmed by 7 bases and V by 5 bases; bases with no gene match: 9. CDR3 protein: CASSGTGGALREQYF. As DNA, the CDR3 is TGTGCCAGCAGCGGGACAGGGGGCGCGTTGAGGGAGCAGTACTTC.

This clonotype was detected many times. This chain joins TRBV6-1 and TRBJ1-2; D is undetermined. Germline CDR1 and CDR2: MNHNS and SASEGT. The V and J ends lost 8 bases and 7 bases respectively, with 14 bases between them. The CDR3 covers 12 residues. The CDR3 region has the DNA TGTGCCAGCGGTGTAGGCGTGGGTGGCTACACCTTC. Translating gives CASGVGVGGYTF.

The table lists this clonotype with many counts. J is TRBJ1-4 and V is TRBV19; 9 bases align to TRBD1. V trimming: 10 bases; J trimming: 5 bases; junction bases outside the gene matches: 5. Germline CDR1 is LNHDA and CDR2 is SQIVND (reference sequence). The CDR3 is 13 amino acids. The chain's CDR3 is CATDGTGNEKLFF. DNA for the CDR3: TGTGCCACGGACGGGACAGGGAATGAAAAACTGTTTTTT.